The 24 T cell receptor beta chains listed next were all sequenced from one sample in a study of blood T cells in healthy people across ages. Combining a sample-barcoded 5' primer with a J-beta primer mix, a second PCR ran for roughly 7 to 12 cycles. TCRdb re-analysed the 5' RACE reads in MiXCR, keeping a single row per CDR3 protein. The table shows around 1.1 million distinct CDR3 sequences, with roughly two fifths occurring only once. Sequenced material: blood. The receptors shown here come from a man aged 18-30 years in good health.

This clonotype came up a few times. The chain recombines TRBV18 with TRBJ2-7, with D possibly TRBD1 on 6 matching bases. V was shortened by 3 bases and J by 5 bases, with 11 bases between the two germline ends. The germline V gene has CDR1 KGHSH and CDR2 LQKENI. The CDR3 covers 13 residues. CDR3 DNA: TGTGCCAGCTCACCGGACAGATCGGACGAGCAGTACTTC. This codes for CASSPDRSDEQYF. The whole variable domain, remainder taken from reference TRBV18 and TRBJ2-7, is NAGVMQNPRHLVRRRGQEARLRCSPMKGHSHVYWYRQLPEEGLKFMVYLQKENIIDESGMPKERFSAEFPKEGPSILRIQQVVRGDSAAYFCASSPDRSDEQYFGPGTRLTVT.

V gene TRBV7-9 combines with J gene TRBJ1-2; TRBD1 matches 7 bases. This CDR3 has 16 amino acids. The trim removed 3 bases at V and 1 base at J, leaving 8 bases unmatched. CDR1 and CDR2 from the germline V gene are SEHNR and FQNEAQ (reference sequence). The CDR3 loop is CASSFRGRGFNYGYTF. The CDR3 nucleotides read TGTGCCAGCAGCTTTAGGGGGCGCGGATTTAACTATGGCTACACCTTC.

The V and J genes are TRBV6-2 or TRBV6-3 and TRBJ2-1, with 7 bases lining up with TRBD2. This CDR3 is 13 amino acids long. Per germline, CDR1 MNHEY and CDR2 SVGEGT. J gave up 10 bases and V 5 bases, and 8 bases lay outside the gene matches. CDR3 in DNA: TGTGCCAGCAGTCCTTTAGCAGCGGGGGAGCAGTTCTTC. This encodes CASSPLAAGEQFF.

The genes are TRBV29-1 and TRBJ2-3; TRBD2 agrees at 14 bases. CDR1 SQVTM and CDR2 ANQGSEA come from the germline V gene. The CDR3 loop spans 17 amino acids. V trimming: 1 base; J trimming: 2 bases; junction bases outside the gene matches: 5. This CDR3 reads CSVEGGLAGEDTDTQYF. The DNA of the CDR3 is TGCAGCGTTGAAGGGGGACTAGCGGGGGAAGACACAGATACGCAGTATTTT.

Comment on this clonotype: One junction end does not reproduce the germline sequence, and a read error may be involved. The chain is built from TRBV4-2 and TRBJ2-5; D not certain. The CDR3 sequence is 16 residues long. Per the germline V gene, CDR1 is LGHNA and CDR2 is YNFKEQ. The CDR3 bases are TGTGCCAACAGCCAAGAAGCCCCCGCGTACCAAGAGACCCAGTACTTC. It codes for CANSQEAPAYQETQYF.

Comments on this clonotype: This may be a read error: a much more frequent sequence differs by one nucleotide. This sequence joins TRBV5-1 and TRBJ1-4, with D possibly being TRBD1 (6 bases). Germline V gene sequence: CDR1 SGHRS, CDR2 YFSETQ. The CDR3 totals 15 residues. This CDR3 reads CASSPRTATSEKLFF. The CDR3 nucleotides read TGCGCCAGCAGCCCCCGGACAGCAACTAGTGAAAAACTGTTTTTT.

The V gene is TRBV14, the J gene TRBJ1-1, with D unresolved. The CDR3 has 15 residues. The germline V gene has CDR1 SGHDN and CDR2 FVKESK. V lost 1 base, J lost 6 bases, and 15 bases lay in between. The CDR3 DNA sequence: TGTGCCAGCAGCCAAGGAGTGTCCAGAAGCGCTGAAGCTTTCTTT. Its protein is CASSQGVSRSAEAFF.

This chain uses TRBV7-2 with TRBJ2-1, with D possibly matching TRBD1 (6 bases). Trimming left V 2 bases short and J 5 bases short, with 13 bases between. The CDR3 loop spans 15 amino acids. Germline V gene data show CDR1 as SGHTA and CDR2 as FQGNSA. CDR3 bases: TGTGCCAGCAGCTTAAGGGACACCGGCCACAATGAGCAGTTCTTC. Protein sequence: CASSLRDTGHNEQFF.

The chain is built from TRBV3-1 and TRBJ1-2, with no clear D. Trimming shortened V by 3 bases and J by 5 bases, and 7 bases separated the two germline ends. Germline CDR1 is LGHDT and CDR2 is YNNKEL (reference sequence). The length of the CDR3 is 12 residues. The CDR3 DNA follows: TGTGCCAGCAGCCAGTCCCTATATGGCTACACCTTC. This gives the protein CASSQSLYGYTF.

V is TRBV7-2 and J is TRBJ1-4, with a tentative D call TRBD1 (5 bases). The V gene lost 5 bases and the J gene lost 5 bases, with 15 bases spanning the gap. Germline V CDR1 and CDR2: SGHTA, FQGNSA. The CDR3 has 15 residues. The CDR3 region is CASSPGTEINEKLFF. CDR3 nucleotide sequence: TGTGCCAGCAGCCCTGGGACGGAAATCAATGAAAAACTGTTTTTT.

This clonotype was seen a few times. The chain is built from TRBV25-1 and TRBJ1-4; perhaps TRBD1 as D (6 bases). Trimming removed 6 bases at V and 8 bases at J, with 19 bases between. Per germline, CDR1 MGHDK and CDR2 SYGVNS. The CDR3 contains 15 residues. In nucleotides, the CDR3 is TGTGCCAGCAGGGGGGGGAAACAGGGTTACGAAAAACTGTTTTTT. Amino acid sequence: CASRGGKQGYEKLFF.

The chain has TRBV12-3 or TRBV12-4 and TRBJ1-6; a possible D gene is TRBD1 (5 bases). V was shortened by 6 bases and J by 1 base, with 10 bases between the two germline ends. The length of the CDR3 is 15 residues. CDR3 residues: CASRVGRSYNSPLHF. The CDR3 DNA reads TGTGCCAGCAGGGTGGGGCGTTCCTATAATTCACCCCTCCACTTT.

The chain employs TRBV6-1 and TRBJ2-7, with 8 bases aligning to TRBD1. The CDR3 spans 15 residues. V shed 2 bases and J 0 bases; nucleotides not matched to a gene: 3. Germline V gives CDR1 MNHNS, CDR2 SASEGT. The CDR3 region has the DNA TGTGCCAGCAGTGAATACAGGGGGAGCTCCTACGAGCAGTACTTC. It codes for CASSEYRGSSYEQYF.

This clonotype has just a few counts. The gene calls are TRBV20-1 and TRBJ1-1; a weak D match, TRBD1 (6 bases). The CDR3 is made up of 15 amino acids. V lost 4 bases, J lost 0 bases, and 15 bases lay in between. CDR1 is DFQATT and CDR2 is SNEGSKA in the germline V gene (reference sequence). The CDR3 bases are TGCAGTGCTACACCTAGGGACACGATGAACACTGAAGCTTTCTTT. Residues: CSATPRDTMNTEAFF.

The chain links TRBV4-2 to TRBJ1-5; TRBD1 aligns across 7 bases. This CDR3 has 18 residues. V was pared by 4 bases and J by 1 base, with 13 bases of the junction left unmatched. Germline CDR1 is LGHNA and CDR2 is YNFKEQ. CDR3: CASSPRGGAELSNQPQHF. The CDR3 DNA sequence: TGTGCCAGCAGCCCCCGAGGGGGCGCCGAGTTAAGCAATCAGCCCCAGCATTTT.

Comments on this clonotype: Sequence at one end of the junction differs from germline and may be a read error. The rearrangement uses TRBV4-2 and TRBJ2-5; 12 bases agree with TRBD2. This CDR3 region has 17 residues. CDR1 is LGHNA and CDR2 is YNFKEQ in the germline V gene. The chain's CDR3 is CASSQATSGGGQEAQYF. The CDR3 DNA reads as TGTGCCAGCAGCCAAGCGACTAGCGGGGGCGGTCAAGAGGCCCAGTACTTC.

V gene TRBV12-3 or TRBV12-4 combines with J gene TRBJ2-1; 10 positions match TRBD1. The CDR3 covers 17 residues. J lost 6 bases, V lost 3 bases, and 11 bases had no gene match. The CDR3 loop reads CASSFLRGQGLLNEQFF. The DNA of the CDR3 is TGTGCCAGCAGTTTCCTCCGGGGACAGGGGCTGCTCAATGAGCAGTTCTTC.

The V call is TRBV5-8, the J call TRBJ2-3, with D hard to call. The CDR3 covers 15 residues. Between the trimmed V and J ends, which lost 0 bases and 1 base, there was a span of 9 bases. Per the germline V gene, CDR1 is SGHTS and CDR2 is YDEGEE. The CDR3 loop reads CASSLGAQGTDTQYF. In nucleotides, the CDR3 is TGTGCCAGCAGCTTGGGGGCCCAGGGCACAGATACGCAGTATTTT.

This clonotype was counted between two and nine times. This chain connects TRBV4-1 to TRBJ1-4; D perhaps matches TRBD1 (6 bases). From germline, CDR1 is MGHRA and CDR2 YSYEKL. The germline V and J ends were trimmed by 4 bases and 0 bases, with 15 bases remaining between them. The CDR3 totals 17 residues. The CDR3 region has the DNA TGCGCCAGCAGCCGATTAATGACAGGAGCAACTAATGAAAAACTGTTTTTT. Protein sequence: CASSRLMTGATNEKLFF.

This clonotype was seen ten or more times. A read error may be the cause here, since a much bigger clone is one base away. The chain combines TRBV4-2 with TRBJ1-5; D is unclear. Germline V gives CDR1 LGHNA, CDR2 YNFKEQ. CDR3 length: 16 amino acids. V was clipped by 0 bases and J by 5 bases, with 14 bases between them. CDR3 loop: CASSQDFGSDDQPQHF. Here the CDR3 DNA reads TGTGCCAGCAGCCAAGATTTCGGAAGTGACGATCAGCCCCAGCATTTT.

This clonotype was picked up a small number of times. The V call is TRBV29-1, the J call TRBJ1-1; D might be TRBD1 (6 bases). The CDR3 extends over 12 amino acids. The V gene's germline CDR1 is SQVTM and CDR2 ANQGSEA. Trimming cost V 0 bases and J 8 bases, with 10 bases left between them. CDR3 in amino acids: CSVEDPGQEAFF. Written as DNA, the CDR3 is TGCAGCGTTGAAGACCCTGGACAGGAAGCTTTCTTT.

The chain uses TRBV4-2 and TRBJ2-7; 16 nucleotides line up with TRBD2. CDR1 and CDR2 (germline): LGHNA, YNFKEQ. There are 16 residues in the CDR3. The V gene end was trimmed by 4 bases and the J gene end by 5 bases; junction bases not matched to a gene: 5. The CDR3 sequence is CASSPGTSGGEDEQYF. CDR3 DNA sequence: TGTGCCAGCAGCCCCGGGACTAGCGGGGGGGAAGACGAGCAGTACTTC.

This chain connects TRBV12-3 or TRBV12-4 to TRBJ2-5, with D maybe TRBD1 (5 bases). The CDR3 contains 13 residues. Trimming cost V 1 base and J 4 bases, with 7 bases left between them. The CDR3 here is CASSLEQGETQYF. CDR3 DNA: TGTGCCAGCAGTTTAGAGCAGGGAGAGACCCAGTACTTC.

J is TRBJ1-1 and V is TRBV30; D possibly corresponds to TRBD1 (5 bases). This CDR3 is built from 14 residues. The germline V and J ends were trimmed by 1 base and 5 bases, with 14 bases remaining between them. Germline CDR1 reads GTSNPN; CDR2 reads SVGIG (reference sequence). This CDR3 is CAWSGGGSWTEAFF. CDR3 in DNA: TGTGCCTGGAGTGGTGGGGGGTCGTGGACTGAAGCTTTCTTT. Supplemented by reference TRBV30 and TRBJ1-1, the full variable domain reads SQTIHQWPATLVQPVGSPLSLECTVEGTSNPNLYWYRQAAGRGLQLLFYSVGIGQISSEVPQNLSASRPQDRQFILSSKKLLLSDSGFYLCAWSGGGSWTEAFFGQGTRLTVV.